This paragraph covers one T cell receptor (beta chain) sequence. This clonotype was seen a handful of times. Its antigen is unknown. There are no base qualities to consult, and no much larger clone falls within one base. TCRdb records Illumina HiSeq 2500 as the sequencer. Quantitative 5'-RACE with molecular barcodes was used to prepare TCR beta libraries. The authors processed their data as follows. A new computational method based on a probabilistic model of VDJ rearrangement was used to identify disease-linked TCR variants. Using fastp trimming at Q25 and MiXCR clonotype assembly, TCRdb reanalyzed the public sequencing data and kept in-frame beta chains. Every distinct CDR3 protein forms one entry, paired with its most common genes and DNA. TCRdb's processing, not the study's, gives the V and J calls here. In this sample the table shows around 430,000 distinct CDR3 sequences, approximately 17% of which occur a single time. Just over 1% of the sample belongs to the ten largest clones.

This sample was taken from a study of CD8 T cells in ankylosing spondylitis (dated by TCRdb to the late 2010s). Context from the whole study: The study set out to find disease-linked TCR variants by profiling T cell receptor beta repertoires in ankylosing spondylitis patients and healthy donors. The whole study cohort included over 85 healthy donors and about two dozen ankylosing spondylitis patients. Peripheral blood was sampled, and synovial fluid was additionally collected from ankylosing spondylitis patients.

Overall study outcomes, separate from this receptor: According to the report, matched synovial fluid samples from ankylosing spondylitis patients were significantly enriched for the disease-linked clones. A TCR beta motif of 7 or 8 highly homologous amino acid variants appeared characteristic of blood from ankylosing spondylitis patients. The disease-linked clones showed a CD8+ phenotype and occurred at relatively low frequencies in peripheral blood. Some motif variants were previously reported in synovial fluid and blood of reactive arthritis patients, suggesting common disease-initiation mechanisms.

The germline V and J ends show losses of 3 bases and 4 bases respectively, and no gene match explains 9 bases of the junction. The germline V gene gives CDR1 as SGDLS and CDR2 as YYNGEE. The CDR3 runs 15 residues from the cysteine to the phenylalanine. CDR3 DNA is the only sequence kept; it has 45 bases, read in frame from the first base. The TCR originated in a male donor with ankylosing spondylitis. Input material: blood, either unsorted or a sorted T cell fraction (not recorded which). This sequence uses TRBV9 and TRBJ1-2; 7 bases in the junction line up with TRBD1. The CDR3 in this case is CASSGGDSPFYGYTF. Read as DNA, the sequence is TGTGCCAGCAGCGGGGGGGACAGCCCCTTCTATGGCTACACCTTC.